These T cell receptor beta chains were read from a single sample in a study of T cells in Graves' hyperthyroidism and ophthalmopathy. TCRdb called the multiplex PCR reads again in MiXCR, with one record for every CDR3 protein. The sample lists 600,000 to 900,000 distinct CDR3 sequences, around 15% occurring once. What was sequenced was blood. These receptors came from a man aged 18 to 30 with Graves' hyperthyroidism. Each CDR3 is given with its conserved first and last residue. The order of the fields is J gene, D gene, clone size, V gene, CDR3 protein, CDR3 DNA. A D gene is named only where the DNA matches it firmly. The size of a clone is reported for some rows only, either as once, few or many, or as a class for expanded clones.

TRBJ1-5 NA many TRBV2 CASSEHGQPQHF TGTGCCAGCAGTGAACATGGGCAGCCCCAGCATTTT
TRBJ1-2 NA many TRBV28 CASTPGWTANYGYTF TGTGCCAGCACTCCGGGTTGGACAGCTAACTATGGCTACACCTTC
TRBJ1-1 NA few TRBV28 CASSVLTDSEAFF TGTGCCAGCAGTGTCCTGACAGACTCTGAAGCTTTCTTT
TRBJ1-5 NA few TRBV12-3/TRBV12-4 CASSWPDSNQPQHF TGTGCCAGCAGTTGGCCAGATAGCAATCAGCCCCAGCATTTT
TRBJ2-2 TRBD1 NA TRBV10-2 CANLQGADTGELFF TGCGCCAACCTACAGGGGGCGGACACCGGGGAGCTGTTTTTT
TRBJ2-7 TRBD2 NA TRBV27 CASSSRGRAPYEQYF TGTGCCAGCAGTTCCCGCGGGAGGGCCCCCTACGAGCAGTACTTC
TRBJ2-1 NA many TRBV11-3 CASSYRHDSYNEQFF TGTGCCAGCAGCTACCGACACGACTCCTACAATGAGCAGTTCTTC
TRBJ2-3 TRBD2 many TRBV20-1 CSARAILAGITDTQYF TGCAGTGCTAGAGCCATACTAGCGGGGATCACAGATACGCAGTATTTT
TRBJ2-5 NA few TRBV5-6 CASSRTGYQETQYF TGTGCCAGCAGCCGAACAGGGTACCAAGAGACCCAGTACTTC
TRBJ2-2 TRBD2 NA TRBV20-1 CNARNSERELWAGELFF TGCAATGCTAGGAACTCGGAGCGGGAGTTATGGGCCGGGGAGCTGTTTTTT
TRBJ1-1 TRBD1 NA TRBV28 CASSLDRGTNTEAFF TGTGCCAGCAGTCTCGACAGGGGCACGAACACTGAAGCTTTCTTT
TRBJ1-4 NA NA TRBV3-1 CASSHQGNEKLFF TGTGCCAGCAGCCACCAGGGGAACGAAAAACTGTTTTTT
TRBJ2-7 TRBD2 many TRBV28 CASSFGREGWYEQYF TGTGCCAGCAGTTTTGGGCGGGAGGGTTGGTACGAGCAGTACTTC
TRBJ1-2 TRBD1 few TRBV27 CASRETGDNYGYTF TGTGCCAGCAGGGAGACAGGGGATAACTATGGCTACACCTTC
TRBJ1-1 TRBD1 NA TRBV12-5 CASGFDRGEAFF TGTGCTAGTGGTTTCGACAGGGGGGAAGCTTTCTTT
TRBJ2-7 TRBD1 many TRBV2 CASSAGTGNYEQYF TGTGCCAGCAGTGCCGGGACAGGGAACTACGAGCAGTACTTC
TRBJ1-1 NA many TRBV28 CASSFRQGFGNTEAFF TGTGCCAGCAGTTTTAGGCAGGGCTTCGGGAACACTGAAGCTTTCTTT
TRBJ2-5 NA many TRBV10-3 CAISESGTFQETQYF TGTGCCATCAGTGAGTCAGGGACGTTCCAAGAGACCCAGTACTTC
TRBJ2-7 NA many TRBV11-2 CASSTQGTGPYEQYF TGTGCCAGCAGCACCCAAGGCACAGGGCCCTACGAGCAGTACTTC
TRBJ2-5 NA few TRBV5-1 CASSLARADQETQYF TGCGCCAGCAGCTTGGCCAGGGCGGACCAAGAGACCCAGTACTTC
TRBJ1-1 TRBD1 NA TRBV20-1 CSARQGRRENTEAFF TGCAGTGCTCGACAGGGCCGTCGGGAGAACACTGAAGCTTTCTTT
TRBJ2-5 TRBD2 NA TRBV28 CASSLSGLAGVETQYF TGTGCCAGCAGTTTATCGGGACTAGCGGGAGTTGAGACCCAGTACTTC
TRBJ1-1 NA many TRBV20-1 CSARGGTEAFF TGCAGTGCTAGGGGGGGAACTGAAGCTTTCTTT
TRBJ1-2 NA NA TRBV10-3 CAISDTGNYGYTF TGTGCCATCAGTGACACAGGGAACTATGGCTACACCTTC
TRBJ2-5 TRBD1 many TRBV24-1 CATSDAGQERETQYF TGTGCCACCAGTGATGCCGGACAGGAGAGAGAGACCCAGTACTTC
TRBJ1-3 NA few TRBV20-1 CSARDPLGADGNTIYF TGCAGTGCTAGAGATCCCCTTGGGGCTGATGGAAACACCATATATTTT
TRBJ2-5 NA many TRBV7-9 CASSDGGAGTQETQYF TGTGCCAGCAGTGATGGGGGGGCTGGGACCCAAGAGACCCAGTACTTC
TRBJ1-2 TRBD1 few TRBV28 CASSLGGQGRGYTF TGTGCCAGCAGTTTAGGAGGACAGGGCCGGGGCTACACCTTC
TRBJ1-5 NA NA TRBV18 CASSRQDSGTQPQHF TGTGCCAGCTCACGCCAAGACTCAGGGACGCAGCCCCAGCATTTT
TRBJ1-5 NA few TRBV20-1 CSALTLYSNQPQHF TGCAGTGCTTTGACACTGTATAGCAATCAGCCCCAGCATTTT
TRBJ2-1 NA NA TRBV11-2 CASSTTAEGDEQFF TGTGCCAGCAGCACCACGGCCGAGGGGGATGAGCAGTTCTTC
TRBJ1-2 NA many TRBV30 CAWSVPDGANYGYTF TGTGCCTGGAGTGTACCGGACGGAGCTAACTATGGCTACACCTTC
TRBJ2-3 TRBD1 NA TRBV25-1 CASSEGTGFRTDTQYF TGTGCCAGCAGTGAAGGGACAGGGTTTCGCACAGATACGCAGTATTTT
TRBJ2-7 TRBD1 few TRBV30 CAWSELGQGGEQYF TGTGCCTGGAGCGAACTGGGACAGGGAGGCGAGCAGTACTTC
TRBJ2-7 TRBD2 few TRBV4-1 CASSQVWGGGSSYEQYF TGCGCCAGCAGCCAAGTCTGGGGCGGGGGAAGCTCCTACGAGCAGTACTTC
TRBJ2-5 NA few TRBV18 CASSQKLTYQETQYF TGTGCCAGCTCACAAAAACTCACGTACCAAGAGACCCAGTACTTC
TRBJ2-3 TRBD2 NA TRBV11-3 CASSGQLAGGTDTQYF TGTGCCAGCAGCGGTCAACTAGCGGGAGGAACAGATACGCAGTATTTT
TRBJ2-1 TRBD2 many TRBV12-3/TRBV12-4 CASSRRTSGYNEQFF TGTGCCAGCAGCCGAAGGACTAGCGGATACAATGAGCAGTTCTTC
TRBJ1-2 NA once TRBV10-3 CAISERTDYGYTF TGTGCCATCAGTGAGAGGACAGACTATGGCTACACCTTC
TRBJ2-3 TRBD2 many TRBV20-1 CSASKEGRADTQYF TGCAGTGCTAGCAAGGAGGGGAGGGCAGATACGCAGTATTTT
TRBJ2-7 TRBD1 few TRBV5-4 CASSKYRGYEQYF TGTGCCAGCAGCAAGTACAGGGGCTACGAGCAGTACTTC